One sample yielded the 8 T cell receptor beta chains listed below, sequenced in a study of identical twins. TCRdb reanalysed the 5' RACE reads using MiXCR and keeps one entry per CDR3 protein. The table shows 250,000 to 300,000 distinct CDR3 sequences, with around 8% occurring only once. The same sample was also used in a study of yellow fever vaccine responses in identical twins.

The sequenced sample was CD8+ T cells sorted from blood. The receptors were sampled from a young woman in good health.

This clonotype was seen a few times. The J gene is TRBJ2-1, the V gene TRBV19, with 11 positions matching TRBD2. Germline values: CDR1 LNHDA, CDR2 SQIVND (reference sequence). V shed 5 bases and J 7 bases; nucleotides not matched to a gene: 10. CDR3 length: 16 residues. CDR3 residues: CASSGPSGRRDNEQFF. CDR3 nucleotide sequence: TGTGCCAGTAGTGGTCCTAGCGGGAGGCGGGATAATGAGCAGTTCTTC. Complete variable domain (other parts from reference TRBV19 and TRBJ2-1): DGGITQSPKYLFRKEGQNVTLSCEQNLNHDAMYWYRQDPGQGLRLIYYSQIVNDFQKGDIAEGYSVSREKKESFPLTVTSAQKNPTAFYLCASSGPSGRRDNEQFFGPGTRLTVL.

This clonotype was seen only a few times. The CDR3 is CSASDLPGLKQETQYF. The CDR3 coding sequence is TGCAGTGCTAGTGATCTACCGGGACTTAAACAAGAGACCCAGTACTTC. The V call is TRBV20-1, the J call TRBJ2-5; D is possibly TRBD2 (6 bases). The CDR3 sequence is 16 residues long. CDR1 and CDR2 (germline): DFQATT, SNEGSKA (reference sequence). Between the trimmed V and J ends, which lost 3 bases and 2 bases, there was a span of 19 bases.

The chain recombines TRBV11-1 with TRBJ2-1; a possible D gene is TRBD2 (5 bases). CDR1 and CDR2 (germline): SGHAT, FQDESV (reference sequence). The CDR3 consists of 18 residues. Between the trimmed V and J ends, which lost 2 bases and 0 bases, there was a span of 17 bases. The chain's CDR3 is CASSLPTGGPSSYNEQFF. The CDR3 nucleotides are TGTGCCAGCAGCTTACCCACCGGAGGCCCCAGCTCCTACAATGAGCAGTTCTTC.

The table lists this clonotype with a few counts. DNA for the CDR3: TGTGCCACCAGCGAGAGGGAGGGCACTGAAGCTTTCTTT. It encodes CATSEREGTEAFF. The J gene is TRBJ1-1, the V gene TRBV15; no clear D gene. Trimming took 5 bases from V and 4 from J, leaving 11 bases between them. Germline assignment: CDR1 LNHNV and CDR2 YYDKDF (reference sequence). CDR3 length: 13 residues.

The chain is built from TRBV20-1 and TRBJ2-3, with 11 bases matching TRBD1. CDR3 size: 14 residues. CDR1 DFQATT and CDR2 SNEGSKA come from the germline V gene (reference sequence). V shed 6 bases, J shed 4 bases, and the junction held 6 bases outside the gene matches. The CDR3, as DNA: TGCAGTGCCCATCCGGGACAGGGGGCAGATACGCAGTATTTT. It codes for CSAHPGQGADTQYF.

The V gene is TRBV29-1, the J gene TRBJ2-3; 10 nucleotides match TRBD2. V shed 3 bases and J 5 bases; nucleotides not matched to a gene: 5. From germline, CDR1 is SQVTM and CDR2 ANQGSEA. This CDR3 spans 14 amino acids. The CDR3 loop is CSVELAGVLDTQYF. CDR3 nucleotide sequence: TGCAGCGTTGAGCTAGCGGGAGTGTTAGATACGCAGTATTTT.

A few counts support this clonotype. This chain uses TRBV3-1 with TRBJ2-2; D ambiguous. With 1 base removed from V and 6 bases from J, the gap between germline ends came to 9 bases. Germline CDR1 LGHDT, CDR2 YNNKEL (reference sequence). The CDR3 has 14 residues. Here the CDR3 reads CASSQVPGPGELFF. Here the CDR3 DNA reads TGTGCCAGCAGCCAAGTGCCGGGCCCCGGGGAGCTGTTTTTT.

Only a few counts were recorded for this clonotype. The J gene is TRBJ1-4, the V gene TRBV27, with 7 bases lining up with TRBD1. The CDR3 loop spans 16 amino acids. Germline values: CDR1 MNHEY, CDR2 SMNVEV (reference sequence). The ends lost 6 bases at V and 6 bases at J; junction bases unmatched: 13. This CDR3 reads CASSARNRGGDEKLFF. CDR3 nucleotide sequence: TGTGCCAGCAGCGCGCGGAACAGGGGCGGTGATGAAAAACTGTTTTTT.